This T cell receptor beta chain was found in a study of T cell repertoires in cytomegalovirus infection. About the study: Indicated by public TCR beta signatures were CMV infection and matching HLA type. General study points: The ex vivo response was dominated by HLA-C-restricted CMV-specific TCR beta clonotypes. The study identified carriers of CMV plus the relevant HLA from cumulative public TCR beta family frequency.

TCRdb ran MiXCR on the reads and lists one entry per CDR3 protein. The sample lists some 180,000 distinct CDR3 sequences; under 25% were seen once. Regarding this clonotype: The antigen is not known.

The CDR3 totals 16 residues. V lost 2 bases and J lost 0; bases outside the gene matches: 2. The sample consisted of PBMCs. The rearrangement links TRBV12-3 or TRBV12-4 to TRBJ2-3; 10 bases agree with TRBD1. The TCR was taken from a human donor in good health (CMV status not recorded). Some clones in this sample may be carry-over from other donors' samples. This CDR3 reads CASSLRQGASTDTQYF. DNA of the CDR3: TGTGCCAGCAGTTTACGACAGGGGGCAAGCACAGATACGCAGTATTTT.